The next 10 T cell receptor beta chains were all read from a single sample in a study of control samples from healthy donors and cancer patients. The table came from immunoSEQ multiplex PCR; TCRdb's copy has only in-frame clones and leaves some out. There are about 34,000 clones in the sample; roughly nine tenths occur only once, and less than 2% lies in the top ten. Sequenced sample: PBMCs. The receptors stem from a woman aged 40 to 50 with lung cancer.

The chain is built from TRBV3-1 (or the pseudogene TRBV3-2) and TRBJ2-7, with TRBD2 matching over 10 bases. CDR1 and CDR2 from the germline V gene are LGHDT and YNNKEL (reference sequence). The CDR3 sequence is 16 residues long. J gave up 2 bases and V 1 base, and 5 bases lay outside the gene matches. CDR3 nucleotides: TGTGCCAGCAGCCAAGGGCTAGCGGGGGCCACCTACGAGCAGTACTTC. It is translated as CASSQGLAGATYEQYF.

The chain joins TRBV11-1 to TRBJ2-3; TRBD2 matches at 9 bases. This CDR3 contains 15 residues. V dropped 2 bases and J dropped 5; count of bases not matched to a gene: 5. The germline gives CDR1 SGHAT, CDR2 FQDESV (reference sequence). The DNA of the CDR3 is TGTGCCAGCAGCTTATGGCGGGGGGGCATAGATACGCAGTATTTT. Translated, it gives CASSLWRGGIDTQYF.

The genes are TRBV2 and TRBJ1-1; TRBD1 aligns across 9 bases. The germline gives CDR1 SNHLY, CDR2 FYNNEI. This CDR3 comprises 17 residues. Trimming at V came to 6 bases and at J to 2 bases, leaving 13 bases not matched to a gene. The CDR3 sequence: CASRATSTGGGNTEAFF. As DNA, the CDR3 is TGTGCCAGCAGGGCAACCTCAACAGGGGGCGGCAACACTGAAGCTTTCTTT. Combining the CDR3 with reference TRBV2 and TRBJ1-1 gives the whole variable domain EPEVTQTPSHQVTQMGQEVILRCVPISNHLYFYWYRQILGQKVEFLVSFYNNEISEKSEIFDDQFSVERPDGSNFTLKIRSTKLEDSAMYFCASRATSTGGGNTEAFFGQGTRLTVV.

The chain employs TRBV28 and TRBJ2-5, with 8 bases that match TRBD1. Trimming removed 3 bases from V and 5 bases from J; junction bases left unmatched: 5. The CDR3 has 14 amino acids. The germline CDR1 and CDR2 sequences are MDHEN and SYDVKM. CDR3 region: CASSLDREVETQYF. The CDR3, as DNA: TGTGCCAGCAGTTTGGACAGGGAAGTCGAGACCCAGTACTTC.

The CDR3 reads CASSPNSYGYEQYF. The DNA of the CDR3 is TGTGCCAGCAGTCCCAACAGCTACGGATACGAGCAGTACTTC. V gene TRBV6-2 or TRBV6-3 combines with J gene TRBJ2-7; no clear D. V dropped 5 bases and J dropped 4 bases, with 15 bases sitting between them. The CDR3 sequence is 14 residues long. The germline V gene encodes CDR1 MNHEY and CDR2 SVGEGT.

The chain carries TRBV11-3 and TRBJ2-3; the D gene is possibly TRBD2 (6 bases). Germline CDR1 is SGHNT and CDR2 is YENEEA. This CDR3 contains 15 residues. Trimming took 3 bases from V and 8 from J, leaving 18 bases between them. CDR3 sequence reads: CASSLERATLGTQYF. CDR3 bases: TGTGCCAGCAGCTTGGAGCGGGCCACCCTGGGTACGCAGTATTTT.

This chain links TRBV19 with TRBJ2-3, with D perhaps TRBD2 (6 bases). Trimming removed 5 bases from V and 2 bases from J, with 14 bases in between. The CDR3 runs to 15 residues. Looked up from germline, CDR1 is LNHDA and CDR2 is SQIVND (reference sequence). The CDR3 loop reads CASSAGAGPTDTQYF. The CDR3 DNA follows: TGTGCCAGTAGTGCGGGTGCGGGACCCACAGATACGCAGTATTTT.

J is TRBJ2-1 and V is TRBV2; TRBD2 matches at 7 bases. This CDR3 is built from 13 residues. J was trimmed by 12 bases and V by 6 bases; bases with no gene match: 11. CDR1 SNHLY and CDR2 FYNNEI come from the germline V gene. The CDR3 coding sequence is TGTGCCAGCAGCTACCCACGGACTAGTTGGCAGTTCTTC. Its translation: CASSYPRTSWQFF.

V gene TRBV4-1 combines with J gene TRBJ2-7; TRBD1 matches 12 bases. The J segment lost 6 bases and the V segment lost 3 bases, leaving 9 bases of the junction unmatched. Germline assignment: CDR1 MGHRA and CDR2 YSYEKL. This CDR3 region has 16 residues. CDR3: CASSHAARDRGLEQYF. The CDR3 DNA reads as TGCGCCAGCAGCCATGCAGCCCGGGACAGGGGGCTCGAGCAGTACTTC.

DNA of the CDR3: TGTGCCAGCAGCCGAAACGCCCCCGGGTACGAGCAGTACTTC. Amino acids: CASSRNAPGYEQYF. The genes are TRBV5-4 and TRBJ2-7; no firm D call. Trimming pared 4 bases from V and 4 bases from J, leaving 15 bases between. CDR3 length equals 14 residues. Germline CDR1 is SGHNT and CDR2 is YYREEE (reference sequence).